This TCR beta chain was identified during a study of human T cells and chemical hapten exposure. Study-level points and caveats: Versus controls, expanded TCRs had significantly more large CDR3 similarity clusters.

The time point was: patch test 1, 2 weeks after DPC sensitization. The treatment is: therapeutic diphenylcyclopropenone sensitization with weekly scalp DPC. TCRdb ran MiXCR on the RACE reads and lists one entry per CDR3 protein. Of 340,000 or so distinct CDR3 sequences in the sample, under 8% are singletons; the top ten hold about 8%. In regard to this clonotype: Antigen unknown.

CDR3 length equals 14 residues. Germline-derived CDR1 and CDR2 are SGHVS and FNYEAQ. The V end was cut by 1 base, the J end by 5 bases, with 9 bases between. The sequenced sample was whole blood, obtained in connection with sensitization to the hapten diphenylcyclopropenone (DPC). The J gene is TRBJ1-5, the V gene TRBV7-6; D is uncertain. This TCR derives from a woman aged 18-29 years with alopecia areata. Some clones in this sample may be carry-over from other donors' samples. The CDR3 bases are TGTGCCAGCAGCTTAGTAGCCGGTCATCAGCCCCAGCATTTT. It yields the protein CASSLVAGHQPQHF.